There are many counts of the clone carrying this T cell receptor beta chain. Antigen: not known. The data stem from a study of response to subunit inactivated influenza vaccine. General study points: The authors proposed limited new T cell recruitment per seasonal influenza vaccination.

Using its own MiXCR run on the RT-PCR reads, TCRdb lists one record per CDR3 protein. The sample yields just over 300,000 distinct CDR3 sequences, 20% to 25% seen once. The germline V and J ends were trimmed by 3 bases and 11 bases, with 13 bases remaining between them. This CDR3 region has 12 residues. The sequencing here drew on PBMCs from blood, taken around 22 months after vaccination. The TCR comes from a man between 50 and 70 years old who received an inactivated influenza vaccine. The V gene is TRBV12-3 or TRBV12-4, the J gene TRBJ1-1; the D is unclear. Here the CDR3 reads CASSLGDRRAFF. DNA for the CDR3: TGTGCCAGCAGTTTGGGTGACCGGAGGGCTTTCTTT.